What follows are 23 T cell receptor beta chains derived from one specimen sequenced in a study of T cell responses to AZD1222 COVID-19 vaccine. The repertoire was sequenced with immunoSEQ multiplex PCR; TCRdb's copy has only in-frame clones and lacks some. The sample holds about 79,000 clones; around 81% are singletons and the top ten take around 20%. Specimen: peripheral blood, collected on day 0 of AZD1222 vaccination. These receptors were obtained from an adult in good health.

The chain combines TRBV10-1 with TRBJ2-7; no firm D call. The CDR3 runs 11 residues. The germline V and J ends were trimmed by 8 bases and 12 bases, with 17 bases remaining between them. Germline V gives CDR1 WNHNN, CDR2 SYGVQD (reference sequence). The CDR3 region is CASPGKGSSYF. CDR3 in DNA: TGCGCCAGCCCCGGAAAGGGCAGCTCGTACTTC.

The chain recombines TRBV7-8 with TRBJ1-4; D perhaps matches TRBD1 (6 bases). Germline V gives CDR1 SGHVS, CDR2 FQNEAQ. CDR3 length equals 14 residues. The V end was cut by 5 bases, the J end by 10 bases, with 17 bases between. For the CDR3, the DNA is TGTGCCAGCAGCCCCCCGGGGGGCGGTGTAAAACTGTTTTTT. It codes for CASSPPGGGVKLFF.

V and J are TRBV3-1 (or the pseudogene TRBV3-2) and TRBJ2-3; TRBD2 agrees at 8 bases. Germline trimming cut 4 bases from V and 4 bases from J; bases unmatched to any gene: 7. From germline, CDR1 is LGHDT and CDR2 YNNKEL (reference sequence). The CDR3 is 15 amino acids. This chain's CDR3 is CASSLRAGGPDTQYF. CDR3 nucleotide sequence: TGTGCCAGCAGCCTACGGGCGGGGGGCCCAGATACGCAGTATTTT.

This chain connects TRBV12-3 or TRBV12-4 to TRBJ1-1; D uncertain. V was pared by 8 bases and J by 10 bases, with 14 bases between. The CDR3 runs 11 residues. The chain's CDR3 is CASSLGEGAFF. CDR3 bases: TGTGCCAGCTCACTCGGGGAAGGAGCTTTCTTT.

V is TRBV5-1 and J is TRBJ1-1; no firm D call. Trimming stripped 2 bases from V and 2 bases from J, with 13 bases between. The CDR3 loop spans 15 amino acids. CDR1 SGHRS and CDR2 YFSETQ come from the germline V gene. The CDR3 here is CASSFAGGSNTEAFF. DNA of the CDR3: TGCGCCAGCAGCTTTGCGGGCGGGAGTAACACTGAAGCTTTCTTT.

V usage is TRBV11-2 and J usage is TRBJ1-6; D might be TRBD1 (5 bases). With 0 bases removed from V and 9 bases from J, the gap between germline ends came to 12 bases. The CDR3 has 15 residues. Germline CDR1 SGHAT, CDR2 FQNNGV. The CDR3 region is CASSLDPGQASPLHF. CDR3 sequence (DNA): TGTGCCAGCAGCTTAGATCCAGGGCAGGCTTCACCCCTCCACTTT.

V is TRBV2 and J is TRBJ1-5, with D uncertain. Trimming removed 3 bases at V and 2 bases at J, with 11 bases between. This CDR3 has 15 amino acids. Germline assignment: CDR1 SNHLY and CDR2 FYNNEI. DNA of the CDR3: TGTGCCAGCAGTGACTTACTCCTTGGCAATCAGCCCCAGCATTTT. Translated, it gives CASSDLLLGNQPQHF.

J is TRBJ1-5 and V is TRBV19, with D perhaps TRBD1 (6 bases). CDR3 length: 18 amino acids. Germline V gives CDR1 LNHDA, CDR2 SQIVND (reference sequence). The V gene lost 3 bases and the J gene lost 6 bases, with 24 bases spanning the gap. The CDR3 DNA reads TGTGCCAGTAGTATCCGAGGGGGGGCGAGTAGGCCGGGTCAGCCCCAGCATTTT. Translated: CASSIRGGASRPGQPQHF. The full variable domain, rest sourced from reference TRBV19 and TRBJ1-5, is DGGITQSPKYLFRKEGQNVTLSCEQNLNHDAMYWYRQDPGQGLRLIYYSQIVNDFQKGDIAEGYSVSREKKESFPLTVTSAQKNPTAFYLCASSIRGGASRPGQPQHFGDGTRLSIL.

Regarding this clone: Other DNA sequences in this specimen translate into the identical CDR3. The V call is TRBV27, the J call TRBJ1-5, with D uncertain. The CDR3 consists of 14 residues. Trimming cost V 3 bases and J 0 bases, with 6 bases left between them. CDR1 is MNHEY, CDR2 SMNVEV, per germline (reference sequence). In DNA, the CDR3 is TGTGCCAGCAGTTTTCGGGTTAGCAATCAGCCCCAGCATTTT. It specifies CASSFRVSNQPQHF.

This clone was seen only a few times. The V call is TRBV3-1 (or the pseudogene TRBV3-2), the J call TRBJ1-2, with D perhaps TRBD1 (6 bases). Trimming removed 1 base from V and 2 bases from J, with 11 bases in between. Germline CDR1 reads LGHDT; CDR2 reads YNNKEL (reference sequence). CDR3 length: 15 amino acids. DNA for the CDR3: TGTGCCAGCAGCCAAGCCGCCAGGGGAAACTATGGCTACACCTTC. This encodes CASSQAARGNYGYTF.

The gene calls are TRBV7-6 and TRBJ2-2; no clear D. The CDR3 totals 15 residues. Per germline, CDR1 SGHVS and CDR2 FNYEAQ. V lost 3 bases to trimming and J lost 1 base, with 9 bases between them. CDR3 nucleotides: TGTGCCAGCAGCTTGTCGGCCCAGAACACCGGGGAGCTGTTTTTT. This gives the protein CASSLSAQNTGELFF.

This clone was detected only a few times. The J gene is TRBJ1-1, the V gene TRBV5-5, with 7 nucleotides matching TRBD1. Germline V gene sequence: CDR1 SGHKS, CDR2 YYEKEE (reference sequence). This CDR3 is built from 14 residues. V trimming: 4 bases; J trimming: 3 bases; junction bases outside the gene matches: 6. The CDR3 sequence: CASSRTGTYTEAFF. The DNA for the CDR3 is TGTGCCAGCAGCAGGACAGGAACTTACACTGAAGCTTTCTTT.

The rearrangement uses TRBV6-2 or TRBV6-3 and TRBJ2-5; 8 bases are shared with TRBD1. The CDR3 runs to 15 residues. With 4 bases clipped from V and 4 bases from J, the junction kept 8 bases outside the gene matches. The germline gives CDR1 MNHEY, CDR2 SVGEGT. The CDR3 here is CASSWGTGGGETQYF. CDR3 sequence (DNA): TGTGCCAGCAGTTGGGGGACAGGAGGAGGAGAGACCCAGTACTTC.

The gene calls are TRBV3-1 (or the pseudogene TRBV3-2) and TRBJ2-7; no definite D call. Germline V lookup: CDR1 LGHDT, CDR2 YNNKEL (reference sequence). The CDR3 consists of 14 residues. V was cut by 5 bases and J by 3 bases, with 14 bases left in between. CDR3 nucleotides: TGTGCCAGCAGCGGTAGCCCGAAAGGCTACGAGCAGTACTTC. Protein: CASSGSPKGYEQYF.

The rearrangement links TRBV28 to TRBJ2-7, with 9 bases matching TRBD1. Germline CDR1 reads MDHEN; CDR2 reads SYDVKM. This CDR3 is 17 amino acids long. Losses at the gene ends were 3 bases for V and 0 bases for J; bases not matched to a gene: 9. The chain's CDR3 is CASSFPTGQGSSYEQYF. In DNA, the CDR3 is TGTGCCAGCAGTTTCCCCACGGGACAGGGAAGCTCCTACGAGCAGTACTTC.

This clone was observed a few times. This chain links TRBV5-4 with TRBJ2-2; 13 nucleotides line up with TRBD2. The CDR3 contains 16 residues. J gave up 6 bases and V 3 bases, and 5 bases lay outside the gene matches. Germline CDR1 and CDR2: SGHNT and YYREEE (reference sequence). CDR3 sequence (DNA): TGTGCCAGCAGCTCCAGGACTAGCGGGAGTCCCGGGGAGCTGTTTTTT. Translated, it gives CASSSRTSGSPGELFF.

The gene calls are TRBV6-1 and TRBJ1-4; a possible D gene is TRBD1 (5 bases). Germline assignment: CDR1 MNHNS and CDR2 SASEGT. The CDR3 runs to 16 residues. V was pared by 4 bases and J by 3 bases, with 15 bases between. This CDR3 is CASSAGDRPSNEKLFF. CDR3 nucleotides: TGTGCCAGCAGTGCCGGGGACCGCCCGTCTAATGAAAAACTGTTTTTT.

The rearrangement links TRBV2 to TRBJ2-7, with 7 bases aligning to TRBD1. CDR3 length: 14 amino acids. The V and J ends lost 6 bases and 3 bases, in that order; junction bases with no gene match: 8. The germline CDR1 and CDR2 sequences are SNHLY and FYNNEI. CDR3 nucleotides: TGTGCCAGCAGAAGCCGGGACAGAAACTACGAGCAGTACTTC. Its protein is CASRSRDRNYEQYF.

J is TRBJ1-2 and V is TRBV4-1, with unresolved D. Deletions cut 3 bases from V and 3 bases from J, with 17 bases between. Germline CDR1 is MGHRA and CDR2 is YSYEKL. The CDR3 is 16 residues long. DNA of the CDR3: TGCGCCAGCAGCCAGGCCGACATGGTCACTTACTATGGCTACACCTTC. Protein product: CASSQADMVTYYGYTF.

Regarding this clone: The sample carries other DNA sequences with the same CDR3. The V gene is TRBV4-1, the J gene TRBJ1-1; possible D gene TRBD1, 6 bases. The CDR3 sequence is 14 residues long. Looked up from germline, CDR1 is MGHRA and CDR2 is YSYEKL. Deletions cut 1 base from V and 1 base from J, with 7 bases between. This CDR3 reads CASSQGQENTEAFF. The CDR3 bases are TGCGCCAGCAGCCAAGGACAGGAGAACACTGAAGCTTTCTTT.

The V gene is TRBV6-5, the J gene TRBJ1-1, with 8 positions matching TRBD1. Germline trimming cut 8 bases from V and 1 base from J; bases unmatched to any gene: 6. This CDR3 contains 14 residues. Germline V gives CDR1 MNHEY, CDR2 SVGAGI. The CDR3 region has the DNA TGTGCCAGCTGGACAGGGTCGGCGAACACTGAAGCTTTCTTT. Protein sequence: CASWTGSANTEAFF.

The J gene is TRBJ2-2, the V gene TRBV7-9, with 13 bases aligning to TRBD2. Losses at the gene ends were 5 bases for V and 8 bases for J; bases not matched to a gene: 8. Germline lookup yields CDR1 SEHNR and CDR2 FQNEAQ (reference sequence). CDR3 length: 16 residues. As DNA, the CDR3 is TGTGCCAGCAGCCACGGACTAGCGGGAGTTGGTGGGGAGCTGTTTTTT. Its protein product is CASSHGLAGVGGELFF. Full variable domain (missing parts from reference TRBV7-9 and TRBJ2-2): DTGVSQNPRHKITKRGQNVTFRCDPISEHNRLYWYRQTLGQGPEFLTYFQNEAQLEKSRLLSDRFSAERPKGSFSTLEIQRTEQGDSAMYLCASSHGLAGVGGELFFGEGSRLTVL.

This sequence joins TRBV2 and TRBJ2-1; 8 bases map to TRBD1. Germline CDR1 is SNHLY and CDR2 is FYNNEI. The ends lost 7 bases at V and 7 bases at J; junction bases unmatched: 6. This CDR3 has 13 residues. CDR3 DNA sequence: TGTGCCAGCACATCGGACAGGGCGAATGAGCAGTTCTTC. It yields the protein CASTSDRANEQFF.